This T cell receptor beta chain was captured in a study of T-cell memory formation after mild COVID-19. Whole-study results and caveats: Day 15 to 85 contractors were CD4/CD8 balanced; later expanders leaned CD4+.

The ends were cut back, 4 bases at V and 8 bases at J, with 17 bases in the middle. Germline V gives CDR1 LNHDA, CDR2 SQIVND (reference sequence). The CDR3 length is 14 residues. TCRdb called the 5' RACE reads again in MiXCR, with one record for every CDR3 protein. The top ten hold 20% to 25% of the sample, which has about 390,000 distinct CDR3 sequences, about 16% seen once. This clonotype was seen a few times. Its antigen is as yet unknown. The source material was PBMCs or a T cell subset sorted from them (not recorded which). The sequence derives from a man aged 18 to 29 who had mild COVID-19 (a few samples of this study predate the infection). Cell type and time point are not known. The rearrangement links TRBV19 to TRBJ1-2; a weak D match, TRBD1 (6 bases). Here the CDR3 reads CASSTQPTGRGYTF. The CDR3 DNA follows: TGTGCCAGTAGTACCCAGCCAACAGGGCGCGGCTACACCTTC. The whole variable domain, filled in from reference TRBV19 and TRBJ1-2, reads DGGITQSPKYLFRKEGQNVTLSCEQNLNHDAMYWYRQDPGQGLRLIYYSQIVNDFQKGDIAEGYSVSREKKESFPLTVTSAQKNPTAFYLCASSTQPTGRGYTFGSGTRLTVV.